The entry below gives a single TCR beta chain sequence along with its context. Its cognate antigen is unknown. The V gene lost 0 bases and the J gene lost 6 bases, with 9 bases spanning the gap. The CDR3 runs 13 residues. Germline loops: CDR1 SGHRS, CDR2 YFSETQ. Amplification used 60 Vbeta primers and 13 Jbeta primers. TCRdb's table, derived via immunoSEQ multiplex PCR, lists solely in-frame clones and lacks some. Of about 54,000 clones in the sample, roughly 84% were seen once. These data belong to a study of cytomegalovirus exposure and HLA in healthy donors. Study observations and caveats: In vitro assays verified that three CMV-associated chains recognized CMV antigens specifically. It was reportedly the case that the classifier diagnosed cytomegalovirus status with high specificity and sensitivity. Versus the approximately 720-donor mean, an Asian-associated ancestry cluster reportedly showed fewer N-insertions in a later analysis.

This receptor was identified in a woman under 30 in good health and CMV-seronegative. The V gene is TRBV5-1, the J gene TRBJ1-2, with unresolved D. Sequencing used PBMCs. The CDR3 reads CASSLDGVDGYTF. The CDR3 coding sequence is TGCGCCAGCAGCTTGGACGGTGTGGATGGCTACACCTTC.